The 21 T cell receptor beta chains listed next were all sequenced from one sample in a study of molecular identifiers for immune sequencing clone quantification. In TCRdb, the PCR reads were re-called with MiXCR into one record per CDR3 protein. The data show about 40,000 distinct CDR3 sequences, roughly a fifth seen once. Sequenced material: naive CD8+ T cells from blood, with Jurkat cell RNA spiked in. Documented subset: FACS-sorted CD8+CD4-CCR7+CD45RA+ naive T cells. The source is a human donor in good health. Some libraries in this study had Jurkat cell RNA spiked in.

This clonotype was seen many times. The rearrangement uses TRBV24-1 and TRBJ2-2; unclear D gene. Germline V gene data show CDR1 as KGHDR and CDR2 as SFDVKD. This CDR3 has 13 residues. The germline V and J ends were trimmed by 6 bases and 4 bases, with 8 bases remaining between them. CDR3 sequence reads: CATSQAITGELFF. CDR3 nucleotides: TGTGCCACCAGTCAGGCTATCACCGGGGAGCTGTTTTTT.

Turning to this clonotype: This may come from a read error, since a much larger clone is one base off. The DNA for the CDR3 is TGTGTCAGCAGCTTCTACGCGGGGACTTCCTACGAGCAGTACTTC. It codes for CVSSFYAGTSYEQYF. The chain joins TRBV7-2 to TRBJ2-7; D might be TRBD2 (6 bases). The CDR3 consists of 15 residues. Germline-derived CDR1 and CDR2 are SGHTA and FQGNSA.

This chain links TRBV7-2 with TRBJ1-5; D not certain. This CDR3 comprises 15 residues. CDR1 SGHTA and CDR2 FQGNSA come from the germline V gene. The V end lost 4 bases, the J end lost 7 bases, and 17 bases lay between the germline ends. In DNA form, the CDR3 reads TGTGCCAGCAGCTCAGTAGGTGGAGCCGGCCAGCCCCAGCATTTT. Translation gives CASSSVGGAGQPQHF.

This clonotype was detected ten times or more. CDR3: CASSIRQGDYEAFF. The CDR3 nucleotides read TGTGCCAGCAGTATCCGGCAGGGGGATTATGAAGCTTTCTTT. J is TRBJ1-1 and V is TRBV28, with 7 bases lining up with TRBD1. The germline V gene encodes CDR1 MDHEN and CDR2 SYDVKM. This CDR3 is built from 14 residues. V lost 5 bases and J lost 7; bases outside the gene matches: 10.

This clonotype appeared many times. The chain joins TRBV6-5 to TRBJ2-3; D gene ambiguous. Deletions cut 0 bases from V and 2 bases from J, with 9 bases between. The germline V gene has CDR1 MNHEY and CDR2 SVGAGI. This CDR3 contains 15 residues. The CDR3 DNA follows: TGTGCCAGCAGTTACTCGCCTGGGGACACAGATACGCAGTATTTT. It encodes CASSYSPGDTDTQYF.

This clonotype was seen many times. The rearrangement uses TRBV19 and TRBJ1-5; a weak D match, TRBD1 (6 bases). The germline CDR1 and CDR2 sequences are LNHDA and SQIVND (reference sequence). V dropped 5 bases and J dropped 16 bases, with 12 bases sitting between them. The CDR3 covers 10 residues. In DNA, the CDR3 is TGTGCCAGTAGTTTGGGGGCAGGTCATTTT. Translation: CASSLGAGHF.

The sample holds many counts of this clonotype. The chain couples TRBV7-8 to TRBJ2-5; D unresolved. Trimming removed 0 bases at V and 5 bases at J, with 4 bases between. CDR1 is SGHVS, CDR2 FQNEAQ, per germline. The CDR3 loop spans 12 amino acids. Here the CDR3 DNA reads TGTGCCAGCAGCTTAGCGCTCGAGACCCAGTACTTC. Protein: CASSLALETQYF.

Ten or more counts support this clonotype. The chain combines TRBV2 with TRBJ1-1; D is unresolved. Trimming took off 10 bases at V and 0 bases at J, with 12 bases between the two ends. Germline values: CDR1 SNHLY, CDR2 FYNNEI. The CDR3 has 13 amino acids. CDR3 loop: CATLFSLNTEAFF. CDR3 nucleotides: TGTGCCACATTATTCTCATTGAACACTGAAGCTTTCTTT.

This clonotype was found many times. This chain joins TRBV6-5 and TRBJ2-7; 11 nucleotides match TRBD1. Germline values: CDR1 MNHEY, CDR2 SVGAGI. V shed 3 bases and J 2 bases; nucleotides not matched to a gene: 6. CDR3 length: 16 amino acids. The CDR3 loop reads CASSYSAGQGAYEQYF. In nucleotides, the CDR3 is TGTGCCAGCAGTTATTCGGCGGGACAGGGGGCCTACGAGCAGTACTTC.

The chain has TRBV24-1 and TRBJ1-5; D uncertain. CDR1 is KGHDR, CDR2 SFDVKD, per germline. The CDR3 spans 14 residues. V gave up 4 bases and J gave up 5 bases, with 11 bases separating them. In DNA, the CDR3 is TGTGCCACCAGTGAGATGAAGGTCGATCAGCCCCAGCATTTT. Translation gives CATSEMKVDQPQHF.

This clonotype was counted ten times or more. V gene TRBV7-9 combines with J gene TRBJ1-1; D remains unclear. The CDR3 is 16 amino acids. V was trimmed by 5 bases and J by 0 bases, leaving 16 bases between them. CDR1 SEHNR and CDR2 FQNEAQ come from the germline V gene (reference sequence). The CDR3 DNA follows: TGTGCCAGCAGCGTCGCAACCAACGCAGTGAACACTGAAGCTTTCTTT. Translated: CASSVATNAVNTEAFF.

This clonotype was counted many times. The chain carries TRBV7-8 and TRBJ2-7, with a tentative D call TRBD1 (5 bases). V lost 0 bases and J 5 bases, leaving 8 bases between the germline ends. This CDR3 is 13 amino acids long. The germline CDR1 and CDR2 sequences are SGHVS and FQNEAQ. This CDR3 is CASSLAAGNEQYF. The CDR3 bases are TGTGCCAGCAGCTTAGCCGCAGGGAACGAGCAGTACTTC.

In its sample, this clonotype was seen many times. This sequence joins TRBV7-9 and TRBJ2-3; a weak D match, TRBD1 (6 bases). This CDR3 region has 15 residues. Germline CDR1 reads SEHNR; CDR2 reads FQNEAQ (reference sequence). Trimming pared 7 bases from V and 2 bases from J, leaving 16 bases between. For the CDR3, the DNA is TGTGCCAGCACGGACAGAACTGCTCACACAGATACGCAGTATTTT. It codes for CASTDRTAHTDTQYF.

This clonotype was detected many times. The gene calls are TRBV7-2 and TRBJ2-3; 9 nucleotides line up with TRBD2. From germline, CDR1 is SGHTA and CDR2 FQGNSA. V was clipped by 5 bases and J by 7 bases; unmatched bases: 10. This CDR3 is built from 15 residues. The CDR3 DNA is TGTGCCAGCAGCGAGACTAGCGGCTTGGGATATACGCAGTATTTT. It yields the protein CASSETSGLGYTQYF.

About this clonotype itself: A much larger clone lies one base from this, so it may be a read error. The V and J genes are TRBV27 and TRBJ2-7, with D hard to call. Germline loops: CDR1 MNHEY, CDR2 SMNVEV (reference sequence). The CDR3 extends over 13 amino acids. The CDR3 here is CASSQTQSYEQHF. In nucleotides, the CDR3 is TGTGCCAGCAGTCAGACTCAATCCTACGAGCAGCACTTC.

This clonotype was detected ten times or more. The chain recombines TRBV2 with TRBJ1-5; D not resolved. Germline V gene lookup returns CDR1 SNHLY and CDR2 FYNNEI. The CDR3 totals 15 residues. Trimming pared 0 bases from V and 0 bases from J, leaving 6 bases between. The CDR3 protein is CASSEAGDSNQPQHF. CDR3 coding DNA: TGTGCCAGCAGTGAAGCAGGTGATAGCAATCAGCCCCAGCATTTT.

As to this clonotype: A much bigger clone sits one base away, suggesting this may be a read error. The chain employs TRBV30 and TRBJ2-5; 7 nucleotides agree with TRBD1. V lost 1 base and J lost 4; bases outside the gene matches: 3. This CDR3 region has 13 residues. Germline V lookup: CDR1 GTSNPN, CDR2 SVGIG (reference sequence). The CDR3 DNA is TGTGCCTGGAGTGATGCAGGGGGAGAGACCCAGTACTTC. Protein: CAWSDAGGETQYF.

Ten or more counts support this clonotype. The rearrangement links TRBV13 to TRBJ1-1; possible D gene TRBD1, 6 bases. With 1 base removed from V and 8 bases from J, the gap between germline ends came to 14 bases. The CDR3 length is 14 residues. CDR1 PRHDT and CDR2 FYEKMQ come from the germline V gene (reference sequence). The CDR3 coding sequence is TGTGCCAGCAGCTTAGAATCAGGACAGCTAGAAGCTTTCTTT. Amino acids: CASSLESGQLEAFF.

With regard to this clonotype: A much larger clone sits a single nucleotide away, making a read error possible. The chain's CDR3 is CASNKHVGASRELFF. CDR3 nucleotide sequence: TGTGCCAGCAACAAACATGTCGGTGCATCTAGGGAGCTGTTTTTT. This chain connects TRBV11-3 to TRBJ2-2; D is undetermined. The CDR3 is made up of 15 amino acids. Per the germline V gene, CDR1 is SGHNT and CDR2 is YENEEA. V was trimmed by 7 bases and J by 9 bases, leaving 21 bases between them. The variable domain in full, completed from reference TRBV11-3 and TRBJ2-2, reads EAGVVQSPRYKIIEKKQPVAFWCNPISGHNTLYWYLQNLGQGPELLIRYENEEAVDDSQLPKDRFSAERLKGVDSTLKIQPAELGDSAVYLCASNKHVGASRELFFGEGSRLTVL.

This clonotype occurred a few times. The gene calls are TRBV3-1 and TRBJ1-3; no reliable D call. CDR1 is LGHDT and CDR2 is YNNKEL in the germline V gene (reference sequence). The V end lost 0 bases, the J end lost 0 bases, and 15 bases lay between the germline ends. CDR3 length: 18 residues. The CDR3 protein is CASSQDDTFSSSGNTIYF. In DNA form, the CDR3 reads TGTGCCAGCAGCCAAGATGACACTTTTTCAAGCTCTGGAAACACCATATATTTT.

A note on this clonotype: This may arise from a read error, as a much more abundant clone is one base away. V is TRBV7-2 and J is TRBJ1-3; possible D gene TRBD1, 5 bases. The CDR3 runs to 16 residues. Per the germline V gene, CDR1 is SGHTA and CDR2 is FQGNSA. CDR3 in amino acids: CASSLATAGSGNTIHF. CDR3 coding DNA: TGTGCCAGCAGCTTAGCGACAGCCGGCTCTGGAAACACCATACATTTT. The full variable domain, rest sourced from reference TRBV7-2 and TRBJ1-3, is GAGVSQSPSNKVTEKGKDVELRCDPISGHTALYWYRQSLGQGLEFLIYFQGNSAPDKSGLPSDRFSAERTGGSVSTLTIQRTQQEDSAVYLCASSLATAGSGNTIHFGEGSWLTVV.